A selection of T cell receptor beta chains follows, all from one sample in a study of cytomegalovirus exposure and HLA in healthy donors. Libraries were prepared by immunoSEQ multiplex PCR; TCRdb keeps only in-frame clonotypes and omits some of them. The profile covers 110,000 or so clones, with nearly 80% appearing a single time and 1% to 1.5% taken by the ten largest. Sequencing input: PBMCs. These receptors were collected from a man aged 25-45 years in good health and CMV-seronegative. Both conserved end residues are part of each CDR3. D genes are given only for firm matches. The size entry is marked missing in some rows and otherwise reads once, few, many or a size class.

D gene,V gene,J gene,CDR3 length,clone size,CDR3 protein,CDR3 DNA
TRBD1,TRBV18,TRBJ1-1,17,.,CASSPLGQGALDTEAFF,TGTGCCAGCTCACCACTGGGACAGGGGGCTTTGGACACTGAAGCTTTCTTT
.,TRBV29-1,TRBJ1-1,13,few,CSVDSPTDTEAFF,TGCAGCGTTGATAGCCCTACGGACACTGAAGCTTTCTTT
TRBD1,TRBV5-1,TRBJ2-7,16,.,CASSLGFGTGAYEQYF,TGCGCCAGCAGCTTGGGGTTCGGGACAGGAGCCTACGAGCAGTACTTC
.,TRBV11-2,TRBJ1-3,16,.,CASSLVSGGQGNTIYF,TGTGCCAGCAGCTTAGTATCGGGGGGCCAGGGAAACACCATATATTTT
TRBD1,TRBV5-6,TRBJ2-1,13,once,CASRDRVYNEQFF,TGTGCCAGCCGGGACAGGGTCTACAATGAGCAGTTCTTC
.,TRBV28,TRBJ1-4,13,.,CASSFTTNEKLFF,TGTGCCAGCAGTTTCACTACTAATGAAAAACTGTTTTTT
TRBD2,TRBV29-1,TRBJ2-5,16,.,CSVVPPDGGIQETQYF,TGCAGCGTTGTTCCCCCTGACGGGGGGATCCAAGAGACCCAGTACTTC
.,TRBV6-1,TRBJ2-7,14,few,CASSPTQGSYEQYF,TGTGCCAGCAGTCCAACACAGGGATCCTACGAGCAGTACTTC
.,TRBV7-2,TRBJ1-3,14,.,CASSPQWYGNTIYF,TGTGCCAGCAGCCCACAGTGGTACGGAAACACCATATATTTT
.,TRBV2,TRBJ2-7,13,.,CASSEAWRGEQYF,TGTGCCAGCAGTGAAGCGTGGCGGGGAGAGCAGTACTTC
.,TRBV6-6,TRBJ1-2,15,few,CASSYSNDWSGGYTF,TGTGCCAGCAGTTACTCTAACGATTGGAGTGGGGGCTACACCTTC
TRBD2,TRBV11-2,TRBJ2-7,16,.,CASSLEASGSSYEQYF,TGTGCCAGCAGCTTAGAGGCTAGCGGGAGCTCCTACGAGCAGTACTTC
TRBD2,TRBV6-1,TRBJ2-1,18,.,CASSEARSVAGETNEQFF,TGTGCCAGCAGTGAAGCCCGGTCGGTAGCGGGAGAGACGAATGAGCAGTTCTTC
.,TRBV6-5,TRBJ1-1,15,.,CASSLYTGPNTEAFF,TGTGCCAGCAGCCTTTACACAGGACCGAACACTGAAGCTTTCTTT
.,TRBV29-1,TRBJ2-7,12,.,CSVSRGSYEQYF,TGCAGCGTTTCTCGGGGATCCTACGAGCAGTACTTC
TRBD1,TRBV5-4,TRBJ1-1,15,.,CASSRGGTGRTEAFF,TGTGCCAGCAGTCGGGGCGGGACAGGGCGCACTGAAGCTTTCTTT
.,TRBV27,TRBJ2-2,17,.,CASSLSRSGGFTGELFF,TGTGCCAGCAGTTTAAGTCGTAGCGGAGGTTTCACCGGGGAGCTGTTTTTT
TRBD1,TRBV28,TRBJ1-5,13,.,CASRTGAEQPQHF,TGTGCCAGCAGGACAGGGGCAGAACAGCCCCAGCATTTT
TRBD1,TRBV5-4,TRBJ1-4,15,.,CASSLTGGAGEKLFF,TGTGCCAGCAGCCTGACAGGGGGCGCGGGGGAAAAACTGTTTTTT
.,TRBV10-2,TRBJ1-5,13,few,CASVGQGGQPQHF,TGCGCCAGCGTAGGGCAGGGTGGACAGCCCCAGCATTTT
TRBD2,TRBV9,TRBJ2-3,15,.,CASSGTSGYTDTQYF,TGTGCCAGCAGCGGGACTAGCGGATACACAGATACGCAGTATTTT
.,TRBV6-5,TRBJ2-7,13,once,CASRRGGNYEQYF,TGTGCCAGCAGACGAGGGGGAAACTACGAGCAGTACTTC
.,TRBV27,TRBJ1-5,14,few,CASNSAGFNQPQHF,TGTGCCAGCAACTCGGCAGGGTTCAATCAGCCCCAGCATTTT
TRBD1,TRBV29-1,TRBJ2-7,13,.,CSAWTGDSYEQYF,TGCAGCGCCTGGACAGGGGACTCCTACGAGCAGTACTTC
.,TRBV6-4,TRBJ1-4,16,.,CASSDSPIATNEKLFF,TGTGCCAGCAGTGATAGTCCGATCGCAACTAATGAAAAACTGTTTTTT
.,TRBV11-2,TRBJ2-7,15,.,CASSLDVGLAYEQYF,TGTGCCAGCAGCTTAGATGTGGGGCTGGCCTACGAGCAGTACTTC
TRBD1,TRBV5-1,TRBJ1-4,17,few,CASSLGGRGLTNEKLFF,TGCGCCAGCAGCTTGGGAGGCAGGGGGTTAACTAATGAAAAACTGTTTTTT
.,TRBV19,TRBJ2-7,12,.,CASSRTVYEQYF,TGTGCCAGCAGCCGTACAGTCTACGAGCAGTACTTC
.,TRBV10-3,TRBJ2-1,16,.,CAISADNNRANNEQFF,TGTGCCATCAGTGCGGATAACAACAGGGCCAACAATGAGCAGTTCTTC
TRBD2,TRBV19,TRBJ2-7,15,.,CASSIALAGTYEQYF,TGTGCCAGTAGTATAGCTCTAGCGGGGACCTACGAGCAGTACTTC
.,TRBV12-5,TRBJ2-3,14,.,CASGLVPGADTQYF,TGTGCTAGTGGTTTGGTCCCGGGGGCAGATACGCAGTATTTT
.,TRBV7-2,TRBJ2-5,14,once,CASSTRLVRETQYF,TGTGCCAGCAGCACGAGACTAGTACGCGAGACCCAGTACTTC
.,TRBV6-1,TRBJ1-1,15,.,CASSSTGIWTAEAFF,TGTGCCAGCAGTTCGACGGGGATTTGGACTGCTGAAGCTTTCTTT
.,TRBV7-6,TRBJ1-1,18,once,CASSLEPGQKRTNTEAFF,TGTGCCAGCAGCTTAGAACCAGGACAGAAAAGAACAAACACTGAAGCTTTCTTT
TRBD2,TRBV10-1,TRBJ2-2,13,.,CASGTSGSGELFF,TGCGCCAGCGGGACTAGCGGGTCCGGGGAGCTGTTTTTT
.,TRBV6-5,TRBJ1-1,15,.,CASSYSVFSVTEAFF,TGTGCCAGCAGTTATAGCGTTTTTAGTGTCACTGAAGCTTTCTTT
TRBD1,TRBV6-6,TRBJ2-5,14,few,CASSYQGAEETQYF,TGTGCCAGCAGTTACCAGGGGGCGGAAGAGACCCAGTACTTC
TRBD2,TRBV15,TRBJ2-1,17,.,CATRGTSGRISYNEQFF,TGTGCCACCAGGGGTACTAGCGGGAGAATCTCCTACAATGAGCAGTTCTTC
.,TRBV27,TRBJ1-2,16,.,CASSLVGSLAGNGYTF,TGTGCCAGCAGTTTAGTAGGCAGCCTGGCGGGTAATGGCTACACCTTC
.,TRBV6-1,TRBJ1-1,14,few,CASSERGQGETAFF,TGTGCCAGCAGTGAAAGGGGCCAGGGTGAGACAGCTTTCTTT
TRBD1,TRBV5-4,TRBJ2-7,13,.,CASSLDRGHEQYF,TGTGCCAGCAGCCTCGACAGGGGTCACGAGCAGTACTTC
TRBD2,TRBV30,TRBJ2-7,17,few,CAWSVTRTSGMPYEQYF,TGTGCCTGGAGTGTAACCCGGACTAGCGGGATGCCCTACGAGCAGTACTTC
.,TRBV10-3,TRBJ1-2,16,.,CAISESRLDRGYGYTF,TGTGCCATCAGTGAGTCGAGGTTGGATCGGGGCTATGGCTACACCTTC
.,TRBV7-9,TRBJ1-4,14,.,CASSLDSPGEKLFF,TGTGCCAGCAGCTTGGACTCCCCTGGTGAAAAACTGTTTTTT
TRBD2,TRBV7-2,TRBJ2-2,16,.,CASSRQLAGGLVELFF,TGTGCCAGCAGCCGACAACTAGCGGGGGGACTTGTGGAGCTGTTTTTT
TRBD2,TRBV28,TRBJ2-4,15,.,CASSFGLAGVYIQYF,TGTGCCAGCAGTTTCGGACTAGCGGGAGTCTACATTCAGTACTTC
.,TRBV27,TRBJ1-1,12,.,CATRNMATEAFF,TGTGCCACCCGCAATATGGCCACTGAAGCTTTCTTT
.,TRBV7-2,TRBJ1-5,15,.,CASSLWAASNQPQHF,TGTGCCAGCAGCTTATGGGCAGCAAGCAATCAGCCCCAGCATTTT
TRBD2,TRBV10-3,TRBJ2-5,13,.,CAISVGGEQTQYF,TGTGCCATCAGTGTTGGGGGGGAACAGACCCAGTACTTC